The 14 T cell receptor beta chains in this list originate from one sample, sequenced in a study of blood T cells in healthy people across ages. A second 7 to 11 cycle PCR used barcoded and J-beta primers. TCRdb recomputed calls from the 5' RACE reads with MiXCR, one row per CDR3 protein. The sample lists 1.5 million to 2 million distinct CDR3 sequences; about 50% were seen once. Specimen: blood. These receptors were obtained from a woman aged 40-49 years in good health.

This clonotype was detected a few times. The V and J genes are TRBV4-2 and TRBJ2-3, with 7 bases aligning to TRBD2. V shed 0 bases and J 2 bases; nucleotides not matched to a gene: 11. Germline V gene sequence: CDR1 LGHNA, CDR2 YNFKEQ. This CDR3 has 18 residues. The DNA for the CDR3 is TGTGCCAGCAGCCAAGAGTGGATCGGCGGGGGATACACAGATACGCAGTATTTT. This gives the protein CASSQEWIGGGYTDTQYF.

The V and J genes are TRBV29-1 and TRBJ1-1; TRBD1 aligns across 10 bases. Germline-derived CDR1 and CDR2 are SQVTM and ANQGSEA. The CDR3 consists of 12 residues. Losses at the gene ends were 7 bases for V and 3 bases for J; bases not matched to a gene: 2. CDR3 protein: CSAGTGDTEAFF. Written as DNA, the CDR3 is TGCAGCGCCGGGACAGGGGACACTGAAGCTTTCTTT.

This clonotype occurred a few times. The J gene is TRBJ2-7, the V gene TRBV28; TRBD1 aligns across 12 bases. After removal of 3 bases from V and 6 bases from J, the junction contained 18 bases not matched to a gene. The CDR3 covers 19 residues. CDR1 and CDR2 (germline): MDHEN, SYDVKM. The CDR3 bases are TGTGCCAGCAGTTTGGGCCCCCGGGACAGGGGGCGCTTAGGTCCCGAGCAGTACTTC. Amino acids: CASSLGPRDRGRLGPEQYF.

CDR3 coding DNA: TGCAGCGTTAATCTAGGGAAGGGCAGGTACAACTATGGCTACACCTTC. Protein sequence: CSVNLGKGRYNYGYTF. This chain connects TRBV29-1 to TRBJ1-2, with unresolved D. Trimming stripped 5 bases from V and 2 bases from J, with 21 bases between. The CDR3 spans 16 residues. CDR1 SQVTM and CDR2 ANQGSEA come from the germline V gene.

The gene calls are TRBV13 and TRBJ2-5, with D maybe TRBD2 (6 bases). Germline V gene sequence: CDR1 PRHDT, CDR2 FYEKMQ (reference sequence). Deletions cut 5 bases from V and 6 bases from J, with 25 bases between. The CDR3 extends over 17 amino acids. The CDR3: CASSPRLGTSGVKTQYF. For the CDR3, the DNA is TGTGCCAGCAGCCCACGGTTGGGGACTTCGGGGGTCAAGACCCAGTACTTC. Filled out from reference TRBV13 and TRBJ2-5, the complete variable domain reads AAGVIQSPRHLIKEKRETATLKCYPIPRHDTVYWYQQGPGQDPQFLISFYEKMQSDKGSIPDRFSAQQFSDYHSELNMSSLELGDSALYFCASSPRLGTSGVKTQYFGPGTRLLVL.

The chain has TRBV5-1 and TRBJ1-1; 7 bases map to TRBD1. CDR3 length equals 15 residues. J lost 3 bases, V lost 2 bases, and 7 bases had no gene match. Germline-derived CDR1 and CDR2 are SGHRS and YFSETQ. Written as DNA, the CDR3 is TGCGCCAGCAGCTTCACAGGGGAGGGAGACACTGAAGCTTTCTTT. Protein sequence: CASSFTGEGDTEAFF.

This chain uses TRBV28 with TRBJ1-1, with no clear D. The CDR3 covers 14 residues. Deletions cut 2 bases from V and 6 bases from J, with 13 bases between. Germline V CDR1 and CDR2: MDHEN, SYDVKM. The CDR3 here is CASSLPRVLAEAFF. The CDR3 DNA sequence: TGTGCCAGCAGTTTACCGAGGGTCCTGGCTGAAGCTTTCTTT.

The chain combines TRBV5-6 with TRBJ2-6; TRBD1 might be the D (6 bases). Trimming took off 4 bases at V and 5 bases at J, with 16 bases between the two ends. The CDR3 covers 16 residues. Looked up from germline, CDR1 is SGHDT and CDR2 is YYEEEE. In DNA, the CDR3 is TGTGCCAGCAGCGGAACAGGGAGTGGTTGGGCCAACGTCCTGACTTTC. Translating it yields CASSGTGSGWANVLTF.

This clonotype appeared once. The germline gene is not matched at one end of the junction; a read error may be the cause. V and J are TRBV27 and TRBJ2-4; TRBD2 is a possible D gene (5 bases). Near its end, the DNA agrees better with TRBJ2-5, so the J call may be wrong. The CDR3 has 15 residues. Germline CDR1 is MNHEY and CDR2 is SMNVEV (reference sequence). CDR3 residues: CANSLSPARAETQYF. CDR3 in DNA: TGTGCCAACAGTTTATCCCCCGCGAGGGCCGAGACCCAGTACTTC.

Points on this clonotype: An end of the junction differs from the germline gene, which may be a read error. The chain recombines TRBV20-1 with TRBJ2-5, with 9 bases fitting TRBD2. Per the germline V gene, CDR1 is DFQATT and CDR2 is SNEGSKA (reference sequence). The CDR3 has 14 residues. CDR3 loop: CSVRSTSGGETQYF. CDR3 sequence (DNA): TGCAGTGTTAGGTCGACTAGCGGAGGAGAGACCCAGTATTTC.

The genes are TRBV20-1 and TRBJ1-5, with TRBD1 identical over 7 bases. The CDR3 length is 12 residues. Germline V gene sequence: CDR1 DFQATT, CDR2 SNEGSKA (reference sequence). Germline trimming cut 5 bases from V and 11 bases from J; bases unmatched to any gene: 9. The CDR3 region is CSAQGVRGSQHF. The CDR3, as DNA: TGCAGTGCTCAGGGCGTCAGGGGGTCCCAGCATTTT.

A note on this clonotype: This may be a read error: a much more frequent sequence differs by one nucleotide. The CDR3 is CSVEEPSEGVNEQYF. In DNA, the CDR3 is TGCAGCGTTGAAGAACCTAGCGAGGGGGTCAATGAGCAGTACTTC. V is TRBV29-1 and J is TRBJ2-5, with D perhaps TRBD1 or TRBD2 (6 bases each). Trimming removed 0 bases at V and 11 bases at J, with 22 bases between. CDR1 and CDR2 (germline): SQVTM, ANQGSEA. This CDR3 has 15 amino acids.

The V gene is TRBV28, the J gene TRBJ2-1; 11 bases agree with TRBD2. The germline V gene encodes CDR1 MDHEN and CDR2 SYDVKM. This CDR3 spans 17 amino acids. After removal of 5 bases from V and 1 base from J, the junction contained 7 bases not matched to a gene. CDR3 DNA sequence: TGTGCCAGCAGTGCAAGCTCTAGCGGGGGGTCCTACAATGAGCAGTTCTTC. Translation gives CASSASSSGGSYNEQFF.

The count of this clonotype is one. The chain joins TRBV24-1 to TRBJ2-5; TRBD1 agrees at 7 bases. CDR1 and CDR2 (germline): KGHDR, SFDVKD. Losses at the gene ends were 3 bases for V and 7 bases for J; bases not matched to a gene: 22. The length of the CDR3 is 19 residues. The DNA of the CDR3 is TGTGCCACCAGTGATACCTTTGGGGTCGTAGGGGGCACCCCTGGGACCCAGTACTTC. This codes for CATSDTFGVVGGTPGTQYF.